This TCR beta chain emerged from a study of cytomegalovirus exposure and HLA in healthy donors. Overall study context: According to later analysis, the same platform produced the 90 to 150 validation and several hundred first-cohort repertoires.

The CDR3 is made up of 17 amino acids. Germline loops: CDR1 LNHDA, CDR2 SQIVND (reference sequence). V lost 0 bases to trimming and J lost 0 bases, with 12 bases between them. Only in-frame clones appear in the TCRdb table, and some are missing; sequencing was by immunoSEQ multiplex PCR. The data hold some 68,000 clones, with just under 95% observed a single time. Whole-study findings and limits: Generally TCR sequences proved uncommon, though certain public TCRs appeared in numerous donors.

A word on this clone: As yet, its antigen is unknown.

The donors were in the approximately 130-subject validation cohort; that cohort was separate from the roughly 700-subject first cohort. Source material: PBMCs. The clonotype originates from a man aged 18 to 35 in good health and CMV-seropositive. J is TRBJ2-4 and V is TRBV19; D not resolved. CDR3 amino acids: CASSIDSTHLAKNIQYF. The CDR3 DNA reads TGTGCCAGTAGTATAGATTCGACTCATTTAGCCAAAAACATTCAGTACTTC.